This T cell receptor beta chain was documented in a study of blood T cell repertoires in COVID-19. About the study: Sites across the United States, Italy and Spain contributed samples from acute and convalescent COVID-19. T cells, B-cell-depleted T cells, or PBMCs provided the cDNA or gDNA that served as material.

As processed by the authors: Reference gene primer amplification in the assay estimated nucleated cell counts. Only in-frame clones appear in the TCRdb table, and some are missing; sequencing was by immunoSEQ multiplex PCR. Clonal size and the V and J genes are those of that table, whereas D and trimming came from the DNA. Among over 200,000 clones, 89% were seen once, and the ten largest hold less than 7.5%. The CDR3 is 17 amino acids. Per the germline V gene, CDR1 is SEHNR and CDR2 is FQNEAQ (reference sequence). With 3 bases removed from V and 0 bases from J, the gap between germline ends came to 12 bases.

The V and J genes are TRBV7-9 and TRBJ2-6; no clear D gene. This receptor was taken from a man aged 60 to 75 who had recovered from COVID-19. Sequenced material: peripheral blood. The CDR3 DNA is TGTGCCAGCAGCTTCTGGCAGGCGAACTCTGGGGCCAACGTCCTGACTTTC. The encoded protein is CASSFWQANSGANVLTF.